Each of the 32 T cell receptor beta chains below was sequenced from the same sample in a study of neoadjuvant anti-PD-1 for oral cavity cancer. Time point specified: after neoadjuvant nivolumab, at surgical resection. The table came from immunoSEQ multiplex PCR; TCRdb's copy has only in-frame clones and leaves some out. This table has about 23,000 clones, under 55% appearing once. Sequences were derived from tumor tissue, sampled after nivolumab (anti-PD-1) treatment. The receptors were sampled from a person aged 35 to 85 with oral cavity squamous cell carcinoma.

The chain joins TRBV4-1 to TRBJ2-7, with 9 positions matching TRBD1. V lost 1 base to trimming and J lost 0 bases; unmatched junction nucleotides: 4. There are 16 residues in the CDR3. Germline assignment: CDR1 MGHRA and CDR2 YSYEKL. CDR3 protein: CASSQAGTGNSYEQYF. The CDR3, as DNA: TGCGCCAGCAGCCAAGCCGGGACAGGGAACTCCTACGAGCAGTACTTC.

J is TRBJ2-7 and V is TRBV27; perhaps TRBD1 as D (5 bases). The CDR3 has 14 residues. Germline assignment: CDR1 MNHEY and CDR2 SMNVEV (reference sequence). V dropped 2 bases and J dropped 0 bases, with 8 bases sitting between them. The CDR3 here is CASSLSRASYEQYF. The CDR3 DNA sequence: TGTGCCAGCAGTTTAAGCAGGGCCTCCTACGAGCAGTACTTC.

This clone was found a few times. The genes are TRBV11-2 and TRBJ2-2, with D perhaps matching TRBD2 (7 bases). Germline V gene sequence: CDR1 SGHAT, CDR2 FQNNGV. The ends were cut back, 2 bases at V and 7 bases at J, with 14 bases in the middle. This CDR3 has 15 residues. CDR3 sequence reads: CASSLLGGHDGELFF. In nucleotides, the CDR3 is TGTGCCAGCAGCTTACTGGGGGGGCACGACGGGGAGCTGTTTTTT.

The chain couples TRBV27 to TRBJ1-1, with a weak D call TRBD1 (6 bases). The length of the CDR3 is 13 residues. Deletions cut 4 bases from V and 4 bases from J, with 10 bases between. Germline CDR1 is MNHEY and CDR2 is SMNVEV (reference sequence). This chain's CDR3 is CASSYRAGTEAFF. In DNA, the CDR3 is TGTGCCAGCAGTTACAGGGCGGGCACTGAAGCTTTCTTT.

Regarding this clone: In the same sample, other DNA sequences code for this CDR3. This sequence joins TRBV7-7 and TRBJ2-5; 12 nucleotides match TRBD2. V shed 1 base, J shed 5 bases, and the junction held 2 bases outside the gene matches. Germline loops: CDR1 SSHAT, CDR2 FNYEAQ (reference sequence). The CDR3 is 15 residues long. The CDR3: CASSLGLAGGETQYF. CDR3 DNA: TGTGCCAGCAGCTTAGGTCTAGCGGGGGGGGAGACCCAGTACTTC.

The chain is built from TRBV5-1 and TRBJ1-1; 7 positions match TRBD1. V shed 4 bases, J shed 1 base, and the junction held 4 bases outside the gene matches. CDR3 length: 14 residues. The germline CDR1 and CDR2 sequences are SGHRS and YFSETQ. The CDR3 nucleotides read TGCGCCAGCAGCCCGGGGACAGCGAACACTGAAGCTTTCTTT. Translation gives CASSPGTANTEAFF.

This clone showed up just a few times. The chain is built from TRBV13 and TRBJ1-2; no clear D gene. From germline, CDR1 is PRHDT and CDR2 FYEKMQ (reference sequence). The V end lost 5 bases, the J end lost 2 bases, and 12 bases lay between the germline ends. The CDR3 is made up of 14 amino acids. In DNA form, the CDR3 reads TGTGCCAGCAGCCAGAAAGGTGGGAACTATGGCTACACCTTC. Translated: CASSQKGGNYGYTF.

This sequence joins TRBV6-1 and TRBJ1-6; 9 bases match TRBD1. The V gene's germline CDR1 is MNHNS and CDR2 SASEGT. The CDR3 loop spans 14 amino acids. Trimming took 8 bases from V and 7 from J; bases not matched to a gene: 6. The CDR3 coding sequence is TGTGCCAGCCGGGACAGGGTAGGGAATTCACCCCTCCACTTT. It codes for CASRDRVGNSPLHF.

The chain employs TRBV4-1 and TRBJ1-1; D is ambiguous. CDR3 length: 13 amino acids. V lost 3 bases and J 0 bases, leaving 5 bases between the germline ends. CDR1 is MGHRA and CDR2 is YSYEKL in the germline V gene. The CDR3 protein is CASSQRMNTEAFF. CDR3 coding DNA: TGCGCCAGCAGCCAGAGAATGAACACTGAAGCTTTCTTT.

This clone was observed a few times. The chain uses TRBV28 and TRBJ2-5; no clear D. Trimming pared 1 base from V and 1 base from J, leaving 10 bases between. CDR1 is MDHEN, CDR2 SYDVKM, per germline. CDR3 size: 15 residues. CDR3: CASSLLGTTQETQYF. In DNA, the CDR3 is TGTGCCAGCAGTTTATTAGGCACAACCCAAGAGACCCAGTACTTC.

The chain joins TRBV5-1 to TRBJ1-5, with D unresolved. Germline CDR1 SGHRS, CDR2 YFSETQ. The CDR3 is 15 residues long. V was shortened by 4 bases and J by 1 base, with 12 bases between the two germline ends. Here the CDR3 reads CASSPTTGSNQPQHF. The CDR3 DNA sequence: TGCGCCAGCAGCCCAACAACGGGGAGCAATCAGCCCCAGCATTTT.

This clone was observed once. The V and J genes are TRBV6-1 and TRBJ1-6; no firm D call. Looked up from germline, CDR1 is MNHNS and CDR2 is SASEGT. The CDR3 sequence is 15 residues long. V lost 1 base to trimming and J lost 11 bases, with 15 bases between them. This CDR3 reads CASSEGMGSPAPLHF. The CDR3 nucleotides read TGTGCCAGCAGTGAAGGGATGGGCAGTCCGGCACCCCTCCACTTT.

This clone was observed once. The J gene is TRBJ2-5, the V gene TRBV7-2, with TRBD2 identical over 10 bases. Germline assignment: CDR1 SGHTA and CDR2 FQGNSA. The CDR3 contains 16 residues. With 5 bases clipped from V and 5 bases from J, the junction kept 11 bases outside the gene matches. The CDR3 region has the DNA TGTGCCAGCAGCCTCCGGACTAGCGGCGTCGGGGAGACCCAGTACTTC. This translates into CASSLRTSGVGETQYF.

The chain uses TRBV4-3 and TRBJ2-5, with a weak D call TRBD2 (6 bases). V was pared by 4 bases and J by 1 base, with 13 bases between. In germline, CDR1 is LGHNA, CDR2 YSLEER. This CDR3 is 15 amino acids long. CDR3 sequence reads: CASSRLGGSQETQYF. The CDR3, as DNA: TGCGCCAGCAGCCGACTAGGAGGGTCCCAAGAGACCCAGTACTTC.

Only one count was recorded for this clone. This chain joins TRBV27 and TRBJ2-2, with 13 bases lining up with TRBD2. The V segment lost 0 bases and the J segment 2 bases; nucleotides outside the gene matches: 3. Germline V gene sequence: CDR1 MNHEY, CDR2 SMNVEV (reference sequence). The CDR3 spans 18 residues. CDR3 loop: CASSLSEGLAGNTGELFF. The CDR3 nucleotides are TGTGCCAGCAGTTTATCGGAGGGACTAGCGGGAAACACCGGGGAGCTGTTTTTT.

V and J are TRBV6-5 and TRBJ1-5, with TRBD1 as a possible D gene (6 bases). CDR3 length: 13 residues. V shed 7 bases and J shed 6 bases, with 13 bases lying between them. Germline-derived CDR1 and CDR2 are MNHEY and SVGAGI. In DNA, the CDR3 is TGTGCCAGCACAAACAGGGTTGGTCAGCCCCAGCATTTT. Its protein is CASTNRVGQPQHF.

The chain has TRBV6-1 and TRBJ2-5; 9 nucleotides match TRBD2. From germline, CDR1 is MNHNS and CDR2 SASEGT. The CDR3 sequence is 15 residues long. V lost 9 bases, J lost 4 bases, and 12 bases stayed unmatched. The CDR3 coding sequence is TGTGCCAGTACAGAGGGGACTAGCCTTCGAGAGACCCAGTACTTC. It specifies CASTEGTSLRETQYF.

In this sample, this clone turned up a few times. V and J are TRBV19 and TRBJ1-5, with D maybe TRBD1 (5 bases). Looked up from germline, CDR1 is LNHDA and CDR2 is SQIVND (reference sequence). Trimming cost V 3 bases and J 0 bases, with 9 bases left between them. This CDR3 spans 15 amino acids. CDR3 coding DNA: TGTGCCAGTAGTATCGGGGGATATAGCAATCAGCCCCAGCATTTT. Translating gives CASSIGGYSNQPQHF.

CDR3 bases: TGTGCCAGCAGTGAAGCGCTTTCTGGGGCCAACGTCCTGACTTTC. Its translation: CASSEALSGANVLTF. The rearrangement joins TRBV6-1 to TRBJ2-6; D is unresolved. V was shortened by 0 bases and J by 1 base, with 4 bases between the two germline ends. The germline V gene has CDR1 MNHNS and CDR2 SASEGT. The CDR3 contains 15 residues.

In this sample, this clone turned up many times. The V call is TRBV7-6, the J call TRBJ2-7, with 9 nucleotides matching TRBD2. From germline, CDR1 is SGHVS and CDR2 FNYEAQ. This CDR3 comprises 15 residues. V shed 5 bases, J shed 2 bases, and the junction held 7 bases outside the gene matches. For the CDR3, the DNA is TGTGCCAGCAGCCCTGGACTAGCGTCTACCTACGAGCAGTACTTC. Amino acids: CASSPGLASTYEQYF.

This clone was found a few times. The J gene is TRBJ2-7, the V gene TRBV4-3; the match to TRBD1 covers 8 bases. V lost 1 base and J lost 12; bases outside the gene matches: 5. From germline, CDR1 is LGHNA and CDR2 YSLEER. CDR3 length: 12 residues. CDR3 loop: CASSQARDRLYF. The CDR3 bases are TGCGCCAGCAGCCAAGCCCGGGACAGGCTGTACTTC.

The CDR3, as DNA: TGTGCCATCAGTGAGTCGGCAGGGTTTTCTTCCGAGCAGTACTTC. This translates into CAISESAGFSSEQYF. V usage is TRBV10-3 and J usage is TRBJ2-7, with D perhaps matching TRBD1 (5 bases). The CDR3 consists of 15 residues. V was cut by 0 bases and J by 6 bases, with 15 bases left in between. Looked up from germline, CDR1 is ENHRY and CDR2 is SYGVKD.

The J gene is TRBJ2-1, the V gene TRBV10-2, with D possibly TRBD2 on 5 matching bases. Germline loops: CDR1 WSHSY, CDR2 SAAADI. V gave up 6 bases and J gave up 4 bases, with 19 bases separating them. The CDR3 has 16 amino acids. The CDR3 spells CASRDLASALYNEQFF. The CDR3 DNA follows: TGCGCCAGCAGGGACCTAGCCTCTGCTTTGTACAATGAGCAGTTCTTC.

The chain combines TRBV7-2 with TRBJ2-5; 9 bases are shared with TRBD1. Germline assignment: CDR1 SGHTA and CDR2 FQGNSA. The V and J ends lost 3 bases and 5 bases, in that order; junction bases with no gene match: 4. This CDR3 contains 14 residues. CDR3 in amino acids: CASSFHGQGETQYF. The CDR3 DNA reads TGTGCCAGCAGCTTCCATGGACAGGGGGAGACCCAGTACTTC.

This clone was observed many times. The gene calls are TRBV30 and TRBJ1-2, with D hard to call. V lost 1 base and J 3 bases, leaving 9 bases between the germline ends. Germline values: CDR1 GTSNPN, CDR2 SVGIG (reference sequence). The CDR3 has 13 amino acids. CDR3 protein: CAWSATGDYGYTF. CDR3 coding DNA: TGTGCCTGGAGTGCGACTGGAGACTATGGCTACACCTTC.

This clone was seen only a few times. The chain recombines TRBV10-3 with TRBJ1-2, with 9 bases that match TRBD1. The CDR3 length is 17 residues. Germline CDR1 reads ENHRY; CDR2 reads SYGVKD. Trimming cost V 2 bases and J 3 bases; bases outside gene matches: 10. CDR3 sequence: CAISETLQGAMDYGYTF. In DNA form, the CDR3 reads TGTGCCATCAGTGAGACACTACAGGGGGCAATGGACTATGGCTACACCTTC.

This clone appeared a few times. CDR3 amino acids: CASITGSIGEQYF. DNA for the CDR3: TGTGCCAGCATTACAGGGTCAATAGGCGAGCAGTACTTC. The chain carries TRBV28 and TRBJ2-7; weak D call: TRBD1 (6 bases). The V end lost 7 bases, the J end lost 6 bases, and 16 bases lay between the germline ends. Germline CDR1 is MDHEN and CDR2 is SYDVKM. The CDR3 sequence is 13 residues long. The full variable domain, rest sourced from reference TRBV28 and TRBJ2-7, is DVKVTQSSRYLVKRTGEKVFLECVQDMDHENMFWYRQDPGLGLRLIYFSYDVKMKEKGDIPEGYSVSREKKERFSLILESASTNQTSMYLCASITGSIGEQYFGPGTRLTVT.

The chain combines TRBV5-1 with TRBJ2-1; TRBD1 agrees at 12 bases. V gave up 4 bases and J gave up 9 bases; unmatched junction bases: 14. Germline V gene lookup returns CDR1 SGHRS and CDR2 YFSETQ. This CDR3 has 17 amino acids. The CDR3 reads CASSARFGTGGIGEQFF. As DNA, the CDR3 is TGCGCCAGCAGCGCGAGGTTTGGGACAGGGGGCATCGGTGAGCAGTTCTTC.

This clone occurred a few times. The CDR3 DNA sequence: TGTGCCAGCAGCTTTGGGCAGGGGGCAGGGGTTAGCACAGATACGCAGTATTTT. This encodes CASSFGQGAGVSTDTQYF. The rearrangement uses TRBV7-6 and TRBJ2-3; 8 bases fit TRBD1. The CDR3 has 18 amino acids. The germline V gene encodes CDR1 SGHVS and CDR2 FNYEAQ. V lost 3 bases, J lost 0 bases, and 11 bases stayed unmatched. The complete variable domain, with remaining parts taken from reference TRBV7-6 and TRBJ2-3, reads GAGVSQSPRYKVTKRGQDVALRCDPISGHVSLYWYRQALGQGPEFLTYFNYEAQQDKSGLPNDRFSAERPEGSISTLTIQRTEQRDSAMYRCASSFGQGAGVSTDTQYFGPGTRLTVL.

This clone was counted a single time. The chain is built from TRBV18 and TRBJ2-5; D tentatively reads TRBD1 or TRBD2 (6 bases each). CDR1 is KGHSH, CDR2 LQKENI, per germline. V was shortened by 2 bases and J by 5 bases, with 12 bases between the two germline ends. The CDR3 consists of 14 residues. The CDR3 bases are TGTGCCAGCTCACCATGGGGGGCCGAGGAGACCCAGTACTTC. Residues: CASSPWGAEETQYF.

The CDR3 loop reads CASSEEDGSSYEQYF. Here the CDR3 DNA reads TGTGCCAGCAGTGAGGAGGACGGGAGCTCCTACGAGCAGTACTTC. The chain uses TRBV6-1 and TRBJ2-7, with D perhaps TRBD2 (6 bases). V was clipped by 3 bases and J by 0 bases, with 12 bases between them. Germline values: CDR1 MNHNS, CDR2 SASEGT. There are 15 residues in the CDR3.

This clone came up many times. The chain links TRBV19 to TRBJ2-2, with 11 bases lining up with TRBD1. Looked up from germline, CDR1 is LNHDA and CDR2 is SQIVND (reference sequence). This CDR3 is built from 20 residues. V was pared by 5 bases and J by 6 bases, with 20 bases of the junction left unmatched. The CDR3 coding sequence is TGTGCCAGTAGTTTTGTCCCCCCCACTCCCGGGACAGGGGGACCCGGGGAGCTGTTTTTT. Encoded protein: CASSFVPPTPGTGGPGELFF.